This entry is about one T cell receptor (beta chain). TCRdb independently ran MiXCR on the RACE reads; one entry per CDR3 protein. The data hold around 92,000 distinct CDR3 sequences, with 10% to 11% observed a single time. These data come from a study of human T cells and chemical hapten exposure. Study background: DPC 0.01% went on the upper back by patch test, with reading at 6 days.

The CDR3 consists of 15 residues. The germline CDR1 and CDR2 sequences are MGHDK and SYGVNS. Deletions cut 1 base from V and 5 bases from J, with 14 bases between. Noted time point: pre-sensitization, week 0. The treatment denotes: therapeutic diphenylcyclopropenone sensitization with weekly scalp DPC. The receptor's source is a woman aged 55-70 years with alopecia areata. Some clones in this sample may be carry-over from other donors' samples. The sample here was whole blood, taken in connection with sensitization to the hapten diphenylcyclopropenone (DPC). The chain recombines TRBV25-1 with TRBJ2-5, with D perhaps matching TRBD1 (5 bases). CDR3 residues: CASSEFGAGMETQYF. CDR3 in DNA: TGTGCCAGCAGTGAATTTGGAGCAGGGATGGAGACCCAGTACTTC.